This TCR beta chain stems from a study of T cell responses to AZD1222 COVID-19 vaccine. Whole-study context: Pooled samples include second doses given at about 4 or 12 weeks.

Here immunoSEQ multiplex PCR was the method, and the copy in TCRdb shows in-frame clones only, minus some. The sample consists of approximately 140,000 clones, about 90% of them appearing once. This CDR3 comprises 14 residues. The V end lost 3 bases, the J end lost 5 bases, and 12 bases lay between the germline ends. Germline V lookup: CDR1 SGHRS, CDR2 YFSETQ. This sequence was found in an adult in good health. The chain recombines TRBV5-1 with TRBJ2-1; D remains ambiguous. Sequenced here: peripheral blood, sampled on day 0 of AZD1222 vaccination. The chain's CDR3 is CASSYAASNNEQFF. The CDR3 bases are TGCGCCAGCAGCTATGCGGCCTCAAACAATGAGCAGTTCTTC.